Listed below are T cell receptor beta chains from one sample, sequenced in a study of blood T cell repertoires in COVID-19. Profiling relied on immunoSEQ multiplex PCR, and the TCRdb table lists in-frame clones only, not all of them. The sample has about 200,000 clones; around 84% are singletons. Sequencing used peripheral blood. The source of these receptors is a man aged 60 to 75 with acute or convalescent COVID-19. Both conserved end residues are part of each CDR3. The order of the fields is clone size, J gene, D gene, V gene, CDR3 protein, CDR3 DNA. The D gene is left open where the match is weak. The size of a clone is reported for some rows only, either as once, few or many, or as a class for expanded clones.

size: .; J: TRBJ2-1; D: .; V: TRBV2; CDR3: CASGREGAGNEQFF; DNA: TGTGCCAGCGGACGGGAGGGGGCGGGAAATGAGCAGTTCTTC
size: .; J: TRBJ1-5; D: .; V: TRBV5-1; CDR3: CASSPSGVSNQPQHF; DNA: TGCGCCAGCAGCCCATCGGGGGTTAGCAATCAGCCCCAGCATTTT
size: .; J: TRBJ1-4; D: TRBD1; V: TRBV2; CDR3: CASSRQGVATNEKLFF; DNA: TGTGCCAGCAGTAGACAGGGGGTCGCAACTAATGAAAAACTGTTTTTT
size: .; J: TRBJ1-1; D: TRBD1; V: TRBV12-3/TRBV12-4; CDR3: CASSRQGPPEAFF; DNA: TGTGCCAGCAGCCGACAGGGGCCCCCTGAAGCTTTCTTT
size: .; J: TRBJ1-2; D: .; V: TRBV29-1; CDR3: CSVEYSNYGYTF; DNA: TGCAGCGTTGAATACAGCAACTATGGCTACACCTTC
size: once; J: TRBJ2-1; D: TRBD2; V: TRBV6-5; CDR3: CASSYSAGGYNEQFF; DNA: TGTGCCAGCAGTTACTCGGCGGGGGGTTACAATGAGCAGTTCTTC
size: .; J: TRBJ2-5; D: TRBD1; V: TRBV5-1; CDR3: CASSFLGQGLTLETQYF; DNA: TGCGCCAGCAGCTTTCTTGGACAGGGGCTCACTTTGGAGACCCAGTACTTC
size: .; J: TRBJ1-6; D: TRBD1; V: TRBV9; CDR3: CASRGDRGRESPLHF; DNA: TGTGCCAGCAGAGGGGACAGGGGAAGAGAATCACCCCTCCACTTT
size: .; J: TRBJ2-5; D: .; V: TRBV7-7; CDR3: CASSKRADPGETQYF; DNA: TGTGCCAGCAGCAAACGAGCGGACCCAGGCGAGACCCAGTACTTC
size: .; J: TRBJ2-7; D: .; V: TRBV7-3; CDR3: CASSPGMGYEQYF; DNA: TGTGCCAGCAGTCCGGGTATGGGCTACGAGCAGTACTTC
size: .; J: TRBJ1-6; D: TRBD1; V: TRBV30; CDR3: CAWKISGGGINSPLHF; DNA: TGTGCCTGGAAAATATCAGGGGGCGGTATTAATTCACCCCTCCACTTT
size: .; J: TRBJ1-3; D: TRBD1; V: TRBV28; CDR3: CASSLLLGTAGNTIYF; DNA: TGTGCCAGCAGTCTATTGCTTGGGACAGCTGGAAACACCATATATTTT
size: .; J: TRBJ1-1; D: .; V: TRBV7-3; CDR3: CASSPRAGMNTEAFF; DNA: TGTGCCAGCAGTCCCAGGGCGGGGATGAACACTGAAGCTTTCTTT
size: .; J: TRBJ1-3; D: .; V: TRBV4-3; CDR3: CASSQDTALNTIYF; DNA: TGCGCCAGCAGCCAAGATACCGCGTTAAACACCATATATTTT
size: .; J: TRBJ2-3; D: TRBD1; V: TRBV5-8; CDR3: CASSPRTGPGTDTQYF; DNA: TGTGCCAGCAGCCCGAGGACAGGTCCTGGCACAGATACGCAGTATTTT
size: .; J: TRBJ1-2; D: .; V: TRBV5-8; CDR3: CASSFPEDLGYGYTF; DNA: TGTGCCAGCAGCTTCCCGGAGGACCTCGGCTATGGCTACACCTTC
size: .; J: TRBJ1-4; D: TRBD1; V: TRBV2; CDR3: CASRDRTGLFF; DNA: TGTGCCAGCAGGGACCGGACAGGTTTGTTTTTT
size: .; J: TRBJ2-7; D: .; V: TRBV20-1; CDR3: CSAKTGDEQYF; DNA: TGCAGTGCTAAAACAGGCGACGAGCAGTACTTC
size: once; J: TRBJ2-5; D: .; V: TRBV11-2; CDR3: CAILDRRGETQYF; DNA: TGTGCCATCTTGGACCGGCGCGGGGAGACCCAGTACTTC
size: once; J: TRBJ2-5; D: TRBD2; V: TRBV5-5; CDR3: CASSLAPPSGGASETQYF; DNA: TGTGCCAGCAGCTTGGCCCCACCTAGCGGGGGGGCCTCGGAGACCCAGTACTTC
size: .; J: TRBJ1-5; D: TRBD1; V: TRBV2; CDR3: CASSVRGQGIRQPQHF; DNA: TGTGCCAGCAGTGTGAGGGGGCAGGGGATCAGGCAGCCCCAGCATTTT
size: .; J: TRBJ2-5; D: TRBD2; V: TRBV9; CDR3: CASSVGGSGGAGETQYF; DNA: TGTGCCAGCAGCGTAGGAGGTAGCGGGGGGGCCGGGGAGACCCAGTACTTC
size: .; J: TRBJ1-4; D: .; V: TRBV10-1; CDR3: CASSESLGPAGNEKLFF; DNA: TGCGCCAGCAGTGAGTCGTTGGGGCCCGCTGGGAATGAAAAACTGTTTTTT
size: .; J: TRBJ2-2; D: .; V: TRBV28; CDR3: CASSLETGELFF; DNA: TGTGCCAGCAGTCTCGAGACCGGGGAGCTGTTTTTT
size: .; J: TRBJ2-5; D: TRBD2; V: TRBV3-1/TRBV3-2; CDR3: CASSQQGLAGQETQYF; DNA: TGTGCCAGCAGCCAACAAGGACTAGCGGGCCAAGAGACCCAGTACTTC
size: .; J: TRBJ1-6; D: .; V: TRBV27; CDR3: CASSRGPGAWNSPLHF; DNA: TGTGCCAGCAGTAGGGGCCCAGGGGCTTGGAATTCACCCCTCCACTTT
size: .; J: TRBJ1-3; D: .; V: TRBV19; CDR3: CASSMHREGKGSGNTIYF; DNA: TGTGCCAGTAGTATGCACAGGGAGGGAAAAGGCTCTGGAAACACCATATATTTT
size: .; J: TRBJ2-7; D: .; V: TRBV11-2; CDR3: CASSGMRGSSYEQYF; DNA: TGTGCCAGCAGCGGGATGAGAGGGTCCTCCTACGAGCAGTACTTC
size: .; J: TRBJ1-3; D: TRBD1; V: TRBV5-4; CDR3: CASSLEDRVHTIYF; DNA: TGTGCCAGCAGCTTGGAGGACAGGGTTCACACCATATATTTT
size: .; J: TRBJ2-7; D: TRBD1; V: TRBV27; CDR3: CASSTTGVEQYF; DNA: TGTGCCAGCAGTACTACAGGGGTCGAGCAGTACTTC
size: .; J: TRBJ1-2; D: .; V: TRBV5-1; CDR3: CASSLEGVGGYTF; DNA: TGCGCCAGCAGCTTGGAAGGAGTCGGTGGCTACACCTTC
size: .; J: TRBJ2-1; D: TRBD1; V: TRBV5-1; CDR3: CASSLTGEYNEQFF; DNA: TGCGCCAGCAGCTTGACAGGGGAGTACAATGAGCAGTTCTTC
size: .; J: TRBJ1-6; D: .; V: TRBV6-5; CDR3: CASLERVNNSPLHF; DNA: TGTGCCAGCTTAGAACGGGTCAATAATTCACCCCTCCACTTT
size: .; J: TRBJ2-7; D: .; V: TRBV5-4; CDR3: CASSLGTLRIEQYF; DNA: TGTGCCAGCAGCTTGGGGACACTGCGGATCGAGCAGTACTTC
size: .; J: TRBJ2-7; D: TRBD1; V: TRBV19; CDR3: CASTTTGLLAGEQYF; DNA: TGTGCCAGTACCACGACAGGGTTGTTGGCGGGTGAGCAGTACTTC
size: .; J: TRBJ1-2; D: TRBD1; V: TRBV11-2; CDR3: CASQPGSGGYGYTF; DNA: TGTGCCAGCCAACCCGGATCAGGGGGATATGGCTACACCTTC
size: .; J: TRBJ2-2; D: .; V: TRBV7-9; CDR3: CASSLLSGELFF; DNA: TGTGCCAGCAGCTTACTTTCCGGGGAGCTGTTTTTT
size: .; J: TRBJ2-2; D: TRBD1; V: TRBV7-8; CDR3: CASSLAGQATGELFF; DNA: TGTGCCAGCAGCTTAGCAGGACAGGCCACCGGGGAGCTGTTTTTT
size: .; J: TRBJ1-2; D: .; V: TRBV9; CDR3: CASSVALGGRDYGYTF; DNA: TGTGCCAGCAGCGTAGCCCTGGGGGGGCGCGACTATGGCTACACCTTC
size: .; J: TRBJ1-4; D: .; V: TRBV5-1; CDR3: CASSLGGRATNEKLFF; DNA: TGCGCCAGCAGCCTGGGAGGGAGGGCAACTAATGAAAAACTGTTTTTT